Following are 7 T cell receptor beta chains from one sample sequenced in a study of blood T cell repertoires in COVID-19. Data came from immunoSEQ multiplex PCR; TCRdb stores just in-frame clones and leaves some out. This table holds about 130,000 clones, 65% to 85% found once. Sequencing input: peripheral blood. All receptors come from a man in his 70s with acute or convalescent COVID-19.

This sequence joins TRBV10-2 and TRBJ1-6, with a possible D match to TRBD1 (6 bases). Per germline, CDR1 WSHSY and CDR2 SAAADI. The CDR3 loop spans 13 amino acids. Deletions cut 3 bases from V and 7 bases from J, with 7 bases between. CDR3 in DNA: TGCGCCAGCAGTGAAGGGGGAAATTCACCCCTCCACTTT. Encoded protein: CASSEGGNSPLHF.

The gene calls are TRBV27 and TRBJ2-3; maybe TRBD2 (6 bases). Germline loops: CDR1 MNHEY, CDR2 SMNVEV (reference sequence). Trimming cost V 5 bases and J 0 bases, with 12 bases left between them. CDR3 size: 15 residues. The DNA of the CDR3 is TGTGCCAGCAGTCTAGCGACGTCTAGCACAGATACGCAGTATTTT. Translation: CASSLATSSTDTQYF.

This CDR3 is CASNQGDYGYTF. CDR3 DNA: TGTGCCAGCAACCAGGGGGACTATGGCTACACCTTC. This chain connects TRBV28 to TRBJ1-2; 7 bases are shared with TRBD1. The junction had 2 bases not matched to a gene; V was cut back by 7 bases and J by 3 bases. Germline V gives CDR1 MDHEN, CDR2 SYDVKM. This CDR3 has 12 amino acids.

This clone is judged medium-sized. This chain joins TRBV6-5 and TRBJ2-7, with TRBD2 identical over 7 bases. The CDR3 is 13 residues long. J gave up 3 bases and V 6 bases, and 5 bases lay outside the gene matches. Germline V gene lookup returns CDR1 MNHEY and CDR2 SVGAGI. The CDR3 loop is CASRRGDHYEQYF. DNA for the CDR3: TGTGCCAGCAGACGGGGGGACCACTACGAGCAGTACTTC.

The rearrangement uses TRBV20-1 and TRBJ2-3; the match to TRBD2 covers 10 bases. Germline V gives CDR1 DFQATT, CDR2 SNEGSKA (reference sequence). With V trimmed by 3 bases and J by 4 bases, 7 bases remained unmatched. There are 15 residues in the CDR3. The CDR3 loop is CSASRERGGPDTQYF. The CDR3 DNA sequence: TGCAGTGCTAGTCGAGAGCGGGGGGGCCCAGATACGCAGTATTTT.

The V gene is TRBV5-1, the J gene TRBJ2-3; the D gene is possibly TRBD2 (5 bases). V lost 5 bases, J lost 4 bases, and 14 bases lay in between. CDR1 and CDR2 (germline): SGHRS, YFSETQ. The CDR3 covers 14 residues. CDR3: CASSSGIQADTQYF. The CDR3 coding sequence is TGCGCCAGCAGTTCCGGGATCCAAGCAGATACGCAGTATTTT.

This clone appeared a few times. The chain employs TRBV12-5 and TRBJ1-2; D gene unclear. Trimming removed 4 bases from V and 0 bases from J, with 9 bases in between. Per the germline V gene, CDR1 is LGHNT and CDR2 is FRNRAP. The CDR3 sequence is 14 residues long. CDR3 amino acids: CASGSGFSNYGYTF. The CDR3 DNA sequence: TGTGCTAGTGGTTCGGGGTTCTCTAACTATGGCTACACCTTC.